Listed below are T cell receptor beta chains from one sample, sequenced in a study of Graves' ophthalmopathy and Graves' hyperthyroidism. In TCRdb, the multiplex PCR reads were re-called with MiXCR into one record per CDR3 protein. This sample has hundreds of thousands of distinct CDR3 sequences, with 20% to 25% found just once. The sample consisted of peripheral blood. All receptors come from a woman aged 18-30 years with stable Graves' hyperthyroidism. Each CDR3 is given with its conserved first and last residue. The D gene is left open where the match is weak. Clone size is stated in some rows and not others, as once, few, many or a class when expanded.

J: TRBJ2-7
size: .
D: .
V: TRBV6-5
DNA: TGTGCCAGCAGTTACTCGAAGGCCGGGGGGCCCCACGAGCAGTACTTC
CDR3: CASSYSKAGGPHEQYF

J: TRBJ2-5
size: many
D: .
V: TRBV12-3/TRBV12-4
DNA: TGTGCCAGCAGGTCCGGGAACCAAGAGACCCAGTACTTC
CDR3: CASRSGNQETQYF

J: TRBJ1-6
size: .
D: TRBD1
V: TRBV12-3/TRBV12-4
DNA: TGTGCCAGCAGGTCCCGGGACAGCAGTTCACCCCTCCACTTT
CDR3: CASRSRDSSSPLHF

J: TRBJ2-7
size: few
D: TRBD2
V: TRBV6-2/TRBV6-3
DNA: TGTGCCAGCAGGGACTTCACTAGCGGGAGGGTGTACGAGCAGTACTTC
CDR3: CASRDFTSGRVYEQYF

J: TRBJ2-7
size: many
D: TRBD2
V: TRBV29-1
DNA: TGCAGCGTCGCGCCGGGACTAGCGGGAGAATACGAGCAGTACTTC
CDR3: CSVAPGLAGEYEQYF

J: TRBJ2-7
size: many
D: .
V: TRBV6-2/TRBV6-3
DNA: TGTGCCAGCAGTTCAGAGTTGGTCTCCTACGAGCAGTACTTC
CDR3: CASSSELVSYEQYF

J: TRBJ2-7
size: many
D: .
V: TRBV5-5
DNA: TGTGCCAGCAGCTCACTTGAGGGGACCCTGTACGAGCAGTACTTC
CDR3: CASSSLEGTLYEQYF

J: TRBJ2-5
size: .
D: TRBD1
V: TRBV6-5
DNA: TGTGCCAGCAGTTACTCCTCGGGACAGCTGAAAGAGACCCAGTACTTC
CDR3: CASSYSSGQLKETQYF

J: TRBJ2-7
size: .
D: TRBD2
V: TRBV6-2/TRBV6-3
DNA: TGTGCCAGCAGTTACGATCCCGGGAGGCTGTCCTACGAGCAGTACTTC
CDR3: CASSYDPGRLSYEQYF

J: TRBJ2-7
size: many
D: TRBD2
V: TRBV29-1
DNA: TGCAGCGTGCGGACTAGCGGGAGCTACGAGCAGTACTTC
CDR3: CSVRTSGSYEQYF

J: TRBJ1-1
size: .
D: .
V: TRBV6-2/TRBV6-3
DNA: TGTGCCAGCAGTTACGGGGAATGGAGAATGAACACTGAAGCTTTCTTT
CDR3: CASSYGEWRMNTEAFF

J: TRBJ1-5
size: .
D: .
V: TRBV6-2/TRBV6-3
DNA: TGTGCCAGCAGTTACTCTCTGAGACAGTCCTTGAATCAGCCCCAGCATTTT
CDR3: CASSYSLRQSLNQPQHF

J: TRBJ1-2
size: few
D: TRBD1
V: TRBV5-6
DNA: TGTGCCAGCAGCTCTACCCTTTTGGACAGGGACGGGGATGGCTACACCTTC
CDR3: CASSSTLLDRDGDGYTF

J: TRBJ1-5
size: .
D: TRBD1
V: TRBV6-1
DNA: TGTGCCACCCCGGAGGGACAGCAGAATCAGCCCCAGCATTTT
CDR3: CATPEGQQNQPQHF

J: TRBJ2-5
size: .
D: .
V: TRBV13
DNA: TGTGCCAGCAGTTCGGGAAGGGACGGACCGCTGGAGACCCAGTACTTC
CDR3: CASSSGRDGPLETQYF

J: TRBJ1-2
size: many
D: .
V: TRBV6-1
DNA: TGTGCCTGCCTGGGGTATGGCTACACCTTC
CDR3: CACLGYGYTF

J: TRBJ1-5
size: many
D: .
V: TRBV18
DNA: TGTGCCAGCTCACCCCTTCCTCTTCAGCCCCAGCATTTT
CDR3: CASSPLPLQPQHF

J: TRBJ2-2
size: many
D: .
V: TRBV11-2
DNA: TGTGCCAGCAGGGGAAGACTCCTCCAAGGCGGGGAGCTGTTTTTT
CDR3: CASRGRLLQGGELFF

J: TRBJ1-2
size: .
D: .
V: TRBV12-3/TRBV12-4
DNA: TGTGCCAGCACCTTCTCAGGGGTTAAAGGCTACACCTTC
CDR3: CASTFSGVKGYTF

J: TRBJ2-7
size: many
D: .
V: TRBV7-2
DNA: TGTGCCAGCAGCTTGACAAGTCCCTCCTACGAGCAGTACTTC
CDR3: CASSLTSPSYEQYF

J: TRBJ2-7
size: many
D: .
V: TRBV20-1
DNA: TGCAGTGCCCAATTATTGGGCCATTACGAGCAGTACTTC
CDR3: CSAQLLGHYEQYF

J: TRBJ1-1
size: .
D: TRBD1
V: TRBV12-3/TRBV12-4
DNA: TGTGCCAGCAACCCAATGGCGACAGGGGGCCGAGAGGACACTGAAGCTTTCTTT
CDR3: CASNPMATGGREDTEAFF

J: TRBJ2-5
size: many
D: TRBD2
V: TRBV29-1
DNA: TGCAGCGTTGATACTAGCGGGGGCCGAGAGACCCAGTACTTC
CDR3: CSVDTSGGRETQYF

J: TRBJ1-2
size: .
D: TRBD1
V: TRBV29-1
DNA: TGCAGCGTTGAAGAACTGGAAACAGGGGGCTATGGCTACACCTTC
CDR3: CSVEELETGGYGYTF

J: TRBJ1-2
size: once
D: TRBD1
V: TRBV15
DNA: TGTGCCACCAGCAGCCAAACCGGGACAGGGGTTGAAGGCTACACCTTC
CDR3: CATSSQTGTGVEGYTF

J: TRBJ2-4
size: many
D: .
V: TRBV6-5
DNA: TGTGCCAGCAAGGTGGTGGGGAAGAACATTCAGTACTTC
CDR3: CASKVVGKNIQYF

J: TRBJ1-5
size: many
D: .
V: TRBV19
DNA: TGTGCCAGTAGGGGGCTGGGCGGGCAGCCCCAGCATTTT
CDR3: CASRGLGGQPQHF

J: TRBJ2-7
size: .
D: TRBD2
V: TRBV10-3
DNA: TGTGCCATCAGGGAACGGGAGGGCGAGCAGTACTTC
CDR3: CAIREREGEQYF

J: TRBJ2-7
size: many
D: TRBD1
V: TRBV7-8
DNA: TGTGCCAGCAGTCTGAACCCGGGACAGGGATACGAGCAGTACTTC
CDR3: CASSLNPGQGYEQYF

J: TRBJ1-5
size: .
D: .
V: TRBV6-5
DNA: TGTGCCAGCAGTAACCGGAACGGCGGTGGTCAGCCCCAGCATTTT
CDR3: CASSNRNGGGQPQHF

J: TRBJ2-5
size: many
D: TRBD2
V: TRBV4-3
DNA: TGCGCCAGCAGCCAAGATCGGGTGGCTAGCGGGAGGGCGGAGACCCAGTACTTC
CDR3: CASSQDRVASGRAETQYF

J: TRBJ2-5
size: many
D: TRBD2
V: TRBV9
DNA: TGTGCCAGCAGCAGTAGCGGGAGGGCCGGGGAGACCCAGTACTTC
CDR3: CASSSSGRAGETQYF

J: TRBJ1-2
size: .
D: TRBD1
V: TRBV28
DNA: TGTGCCAGCAGTACTCCGGGACAGGTCTATGGCTACACCTTC
CDR3: CASSTPGQVYGYTF

J: TRBJ2-5
size: many
D: .
V: TRBV5-8
DNA: TGTGCCAGCAGCTTGGCCCTCCAGACTAGTTATGTCGAGACCCAGTACTTC
CDR3: CASSLALQTSYVETQYF

J: TRBJ2-5
size: few
D: .
V: TRBV5-1
DNA: TGCGCCAGCAGCTTGGGCGCGTTGGGGAGGGAGACCCAGTACTTC
CDR3: CASSLGALGRETQYF

J: TRBJ2-2
size: .
D: .
V: TRBV6-5
DNA: TGTGCCAGCAGTTACGGTGGGGTTTGGACCGGGGAGCTGTTTTTT
CDR3: CASSYGGVWTGELFF

J: TRBJ1-6
size: many
D: .
V: TRBV7-3
DNA: TGTGCCAGCAGCTTAACGGGGAGTTCAGATTCACCCCTCCACTTT
CDR3: CASSLTGSSDSPLHF

J: TRBJ2-1
size: .
D: TRBD2
V: TRBV24-1
DNA: TGTGCCACCAGTGATTTGGGGACTAGGGGCTACAATGAGCAGTTCTTC
CDR3: CATSDLGTRGYNEQFF

J: TRBJ2-7
size: .
D: TRBD1
V: TRBV2
DNA: TGTGCCAGCAGTTTAACAGGGGTGGGTGAGCAGTACTTC
CDR3: CASSLTGVGEQYF

J: TRBJ1-2
size: many
D: .
V: TRBV5-1
DNA: TGCGCCAGCAGCTCACCTCAGGGTTTTGTTAACTATGGCTACACCTTC
CDR3: CASSSPQGFVNYGYTF

J: TRBJ2-7
size: many
D: .
V: TRBV19
DNA: TGTGCCAGTAGTACAACAGGGTCCTACGAGCAGTACTTC
CDR3: CASSTTGSYEQYF

J: TRBJ1-5
size: .
D: .
V: TRBV6-5
DNA: TGTGCCAGCAGTTACGACGACAGACGCAATCAGCCCCAGCATTTT
CDR3: CASSYDDRRNQPQHF

J: TRBJ2-7
size: .
D: .
V: TRBV6-2/TRBV6-3
DNA: TGTGCCAGCAGTTACCCGACAGGGGTTACCGGGCTAGCGGGATACGAGCAGTACTTC
CDR3: CASSYPTGVTGLAGYEQYF

J: TRBJ1-2
size: many
D: TRBD1
V: TRBV7-2
DNA: TGTGCCAGCAGCTTATCGGGACAGGGCTATGGCTACACCTTC
CDR3: CASSLSGQGYGYTF

J: TRBJ2-7
size: few
D: TRBD2
V: TRBV6-1
DNA: TGTGCCAGCAAAGGGCTAGCGGGGGAAGCCTACGAGCAGTACTTC
CDR3: CASKGLAGEAYEQYF

J: TRBJ1-1
size: many
D: .
V: TRBV12-3/TRBV12-4
DNA: TGTGCCAGCCGACCGGGGGGGGATCGGGGGGCCGGCGCTGAAGCTTTCTTT
CDR3: CASRPGGDRGAGAEAFF

J: TRBJ2-2
size: few
D: .
V: TRBV11-2
DNA: TGTGCCAGCAGCTTAGAAATTGAAGGAGAGCTGTTTTTT
CDR3: CASSLEIEGELFF

J: TRBJ2-7
size: .
D: .
V: TRBV28
DNA: TGTGCCAGCAATAAGCCGACGGGCTCCTACGAGCAGTACTTC
CDR3: CASNKPTGSYEQYF

J: TRBJ1-1
size: many
D: TRBD1
V: TRBV19
DNA: TGTGCCAGTAGTATCGGGACAGCGGCACTGATCACTGAAGCTTTCTTT
CDR3: CASSIGTAALITEAFF

J: TRBJ2-7
size: many
D: TRBD1
V: TRBV5-1
DNA: TGCGCCAGCAGCCCAGCGACAGGGGCCCACGAGCAGTACTTC
CDR3: CASSPATGAHEQYF

J: TRBJ2-7
size: many
D: .
V: TRBV9
DNA: TGTGCCAGCAGCGTAGGAGATAGCTCATTCTACGAGCAGTACTTC
CDR3: CASSVGDSSFYEQYF

J: TRBJ2-6
size: few
D: .
V: TRBV5-1
DNA: TGCGCCAGCAGCTTGGTGGGCGTGAACTCTGGGGCCAACGTCCTGACTTTC
CDR3: CASSLVGVNSGANVLTF

J: TRBJ2-7
size: many
D: .
V: TRBV12-3/TRBV12-4
DNA: TGTGCCAGCAGTTTCGGCCTCAACTACGAGCAGTACTTC
CDR3: CASSFGLNYEQYF

J: TRBJ2-7
size: many
D: .
V: TRBV27
DNA: TGTGCCAGCAGTTTTGGGGGACCCTCCTACGAGCAGTACTTC
CDR3: CASSFGGPSYEQYF